Below, 25 T cell receptor beta chains from the same sample are listed, as sequenced in a study of T cell clonotyping in hematopoietic cell transplantation. As for time point: recipient sample about 28 days before transplant, after cytoreduction. The method was immunoSEQ multiplex PCR; TCRdb's version includes in-frame clones alone and lacks a portion of them. The sample yields about 45,000 clones, about four fifths seen once. The sequencing here drew on peripheral blood mononuclear cells, taken before stem cell transplant. These receptors were taken from a man in his sixties with myelodysplastic syndrome. Some clones in this sample may be carry-over from other donors' samples.

The chain combines TRBV27 with TRBJ2-7; TRBD1 matches at 9 bases. Unmatched junction bases numbered 10, after V lost 5 bases and J lost 2 bases. The CDR3 has 16 residues. Per germline, CDR1 MNHEY and CDR2 SMNVEV (reference sequence). The CDR3, as DNA: TGTGCCAGCAGTCTCGATACGGGACAGGGCGCCTACGAGCAGTACTTC. Translation gives CASSLDTGQGAYEQYF.

The gene calls are TRBV7-9 and TRBJ1-4, with no clear D. Trimming cost V 5 bases and J 0 bases, with 16 bases left between them. CDR3 length: 17 amino acids. Germline CDR1 is SEHNR and CDR2 is FQNEAQ (reference sequence). This CDR3 is CASSPPTGTSTNEKLFF. The CDR3 region has the DNA TGTGCCAGCAGCCCGCCGACCGGCACCTCAACTAATGAAAAACTGTTTTTT.

The chain recombines TRBV5-1 with TRBJ1-4; a weak D match, TRBD1 (6 bases). V was trimmed by 4 bases and J by 7 bases, leaving 14 bases between them. Germline V gives CDR1 SGHRS, CDR2 YFSETQ. The CDR3 is made up of 14 amino acids. CDR3: CASSPTGRGEKLFF. CDR3 nucleotide sequence: TGCGCCAGCAGCCCGACAGGTCGAGGTGAAAAACTGTTTTTT. The full variable domain, completed using reference TRBV5-1 and TRBJ1-4, is KAGVTQTPRYLIKTRGQQVTLSCSPISGHRSVSWYQQTPGQGLQFLFEYFSETQRNKGNFPGRFSGRQFSNSRSEMNVSTLELGDSALYLCASSPTGRGEKLFFGSGTQLSVL.

This chain uses TRBV2 with TRBJ1-5; TRBD1 is a possible D gene (6 bases). CDR1 SNHLY and CDR2 FYNNEI come from the germline V gene. V shed 7 bases and J shed 4 bases, with 11 bases lying between them. This CDR3 contains 13 residues. The CDR3, as DNA: TGTGCCAGCACCCCAGGGGCGAATCAGCCCCAGCATTTT. Encoded protein: CASTPGANQPQHF.

This clone was observed once. J is TRBJ2-6 and V is TRBV19, with TRBD1 matching over 8 bases. This CDR3 is 19 amino acids long. The V gene end was trimmed by 5 bases and the J gene end by 3 bases; junction bases not matched to a gene: 15. In germline, CDR1 is LNHDA, CDR2 SQIVND (reference sequence). Here the CDR3 reads CASSPKGSRGQYGANVLTF. CDR3 nucleotides: TGTGCCAGTAGTCCCAAGGGGAGCAGGGGGCAATATGGGGCCAACGTCCTGACTTTC.

This clone was counted between two and nine times. This CDR3 is CAITGENNQPQHF. The DNA of the CDR3 is TGTGCCATCACAGGGGAGAACAATCAGCCCCAGCATTTT. The V gene is TRBV2, the J gene TRBJ1-5; 7 bases match TRBD1. CDR3 length equals 13 residues. Losses at the gene ends were 10 bases for V and 3 bases for J; bases not matched to a gene: 6. Germline loops: CDR1 SNHLY, CDR2 FYNNEI.

The V and J genes are TRBV9 and TRBJ1-4; TRBD1 might be the D (5 bases). Trimming cost V 3 bases and J 7 bases, with 13 bases left between them. The CDR3 runs 14 residues. In germline, CDR1 is SGDLS, CDR2 YYNGEE. CDR3 protein: CASSGGQWSEKLFF. The DNA for the CDR3 is TGTGCCAGCAGCGGCGGACAATGGAGTGAAAAACTGTTTTTT.

This clone was counted a single time. J is TRBJ2-3 and V is TRBV9, with TRBD2 matching over 10 bases. V shed 1 base, J shed 1 base, and the junction held 6 bases outside the gene matches. CDR3 size: 17 residues. The germline gives CDR1 SGDLS, CDR2 YYNGEE. The CDR3 DNA is TGTGCCAGCAGCGTAAACCCTACTAGCGGGGGCACAGATACGCAGTATTTT. The encoded protein is CASSVNPTSGGTDTQYF. The full variable domain, with the rest looked up from reference TRBV9 and TRBJ2-3, is DSGVTQTPKHLITATGQRVTLRCSPRSGDLSVYWYQQSLDQGLQFLIQYYNGEERAKGNILERFSAQQFPDLHSELNLSSLELGDSALYFCASSVNPTSGGTDTQYFGPGTRLTVL.

The chain recombines TRBV6-5 with TRBJ2-7, with a possible D match to TRBD2 (5 bases). The CDR3 is 13 residues long. The germline V and J ends were trimmed by 6 bases and 7 bases, with 16 bases remaining between them. Per the germline V gene, CDR1 is MNHEY and CDR2 is SVGAGI. CDR3 amino acids: CASSRGLTGEQYF. CDR3 in DNA: TGTGCCAGCAGCCGAGGGTTAACGGGGGAGCAGTACTTC.

J is TRBJ1-1 and V is TRBV6-6, with D maybe TRBD1 (5 bases). Germline values: CDR1 MNHNY, CDR2 SVGAGI (reference sequence). This CDR3 comprises 13 residues. Trimming pared 2 bases from V and 4 bases from J, leaving 8 bases between. CDR3 region: CASSYRGGTEAFF. The CDR3 DNA sequence: TGTGCCAGCAGTTACAGGGGCGGCACTGAAGCTTTCTTT.

V is TRBV19 and J is TRBJ1-2; possibly TRBD1 for D (6 bases). Trimming stripped 5 bases from V and 4 bases from J, with 20 bases between. The CDR3 covers 16 residues. CDR1 and CDR2 from the germline V gene are LNHDA and SQIVND (reference sequence). CDR3 residues: CASSAYPDSVSYGYTF. CDR3 coding DNA: TGTGCCAGTAGTGCCTACCCGGACAGTGTATCCTATGGCTACACCTTC.

This chain uses TRBV19 with TRBJ1-3, with 7 bases lining up with TRBD1. This CDR3 region has 14 residues. Germline V gives CDR1 LNHDA, CDR2 SQIVND (reference sequence). V gave up 9 bases and J gave up 0 bases; unmatched junction bases: 5. CDR3 sequence (DNA): TGTGCCAGCGACCGGGACAGCTCTGGAAACACCATATATTTT. It codes for CASDRDSSGNTIYF.

V is TRBV27 and J is TRBJ1-2, with TRBD1 as a possible D gene (5 bases). V was cut by 4 bases and J by 3 bases, with 9 bases left in between. The germline CDR1 and CDR2 sequences are MNHEY and SMNVEV (reference sequence). CDR3 length: 13 amino acids. The CDR3 reads CASSSQVYYGYTF. The CDR3 region has the DNA TGTGCCAGCAGTTCACAGGTCTACTATGGCTACACCTTC.

The rearrangement links TRBV27 to TRBJ2-7, with 9 bases aligning to TRBD2. Germline assignment: CDR1 MNHEY and CDR2 SMNVEV (reference sequence). The CDR3 is made up of 13 amino acids. J gave up 5 bases and V 8 bases, and 7 bases lay outside the gene matches. CDR3 sequence (DNA): TGTGCCAGCCACGCGGGGGGGCGAGACGAGCAGTACTTC. It yields the protein CASHAGGRDEQYF.

This clone was picked up a small number of times. The gene calls are TRBV11-2 and TRBJ1-1, with 8 bases that match TRBD1. The CDR3 covers 17 residues. Germline assignment: CDR1 SGHAT and CDR2 FQNNGV. V trimming: 2 bases; J trimming: 3 bases; junction bases outside the gene matches: 11. CDR3: CASSLYQGQASYTEAFF. The CDR3 coding sequence is TGTGCCAGCAGCTTATATCAGGGACAGGCGAGCTACACTGAAGCTTTCTTT.

The V call is TRBV2, the J call TRBJ1-2; tentatively, D is TRBD1 (6 bases). V lost 4 bases to trimming and J lost 2 bases, with 11 bases between them. CDR1 is SNHLY and CDR2 is FYNNEI in the germline V gene. This CDR3 comprises 14 residues. The CDR3 reads CASSVVRGNYGYTF. In DNA form, the CDR3 reads TGTGCCAGCAGTGTTGTCAGGGGAAACTATGGCTACACCTTC.

This clone has just one count. The V and J genes are TRBV2 and TRBJ1-5, with D uncertain. This CDR3 region has 13 residues. Germline V gives CDR1 SNHLY, CDR2 FYNNEI. Trimming stripped 9 bases from V and 2 bases from J, with 11 bases between. DNA for the CDR3: TGTGCCAGTTGGGATGGGGGCAATCAGCCCCAGCATTTT. This sequence encodes CASWDGGNQPQHF. The full variable domain, completed using reference TRBV2 and TRBJ1-5, is EPEVTQTPSHQVTQMGQEVILRCVPISNHLYFYWYRQILGQKVEFLVSFYNNEISEKSEIFDDQFSVERPDGSNFTLKIRSTKLEDSAMYFCASWDGGNQPQHFGDGTRLSIL.

The genes are TRBV30 and TRBJ1-6; maybe TRBD1 (5 bases). This CDR3 has 15 amino acids. Germline CDR1 is GTSNPN and CDR2 is SVGIG (reference sequence). With 5 bases removed from V and 6 bases from J, the gap between germline ends came to 17 bases. The CDR3 sequence: CAWAPLTGSNSPLHF. CDR3 sequence (DNA): TGTGCCTGGGCCCCTCTCACAGGCTCTAATTCACCCCTCCACTTT.

V gene TRBV20-1 combines with J gene TRBJ1-4; no reliable D call. This CDR3 has 11 amino acids. Trimming shortened V by 4 bases and J by 13 bases, and 13 bases separated the two germline ends. Germline CDR1 is DFQATT and CDR2 is SNEGSKA (reference sequence). The CDR3 sequence: CSAMVNDRLFF. The DNA of the CDR3 is TGCAGTGCTATGGTTAATGATAGACTGTTTTTT.

This clone appeared once. The gene calls are TRBV27 and TRBJ1-4, with D possibly being TRBD1 (5 bases). Germline V gene data show CDR1 as MNHEY and CDR2 as SMNVEV (reference sequence). V was shortened by 3 bases and J by 8 bases, with 19 bases between the two germline ends. The CDR3 runs 16 residues. CDR3 residues: CASSFNSWGKGEKLFF. The CDR3 bases are TGTGCCAGCAGTTTCAACTCCTGGGGGAAGGGCGAAAAACTGTTTTTT.

The rearrangement uses TRBV4-3 and TRBJ2-3; a weak D match, TRBD2 (7 bases). Germline V CDR1 and CDR2: LGHNA, YSLEER. The CDR3 runs 13 residues. V shed 5 bases and J shed 14 bases, with 20 bases lying between them. The CDR3 DNA reads TGCGCCAGCAGCGTAGACAGGACTAGTCTCCGGTATTTT. Protein sequence: CASSVDRTSLRYF.

The sample holds a few counts of this clone. This rearrangement joins TRBV19 to TRBJ1-6; no reliable D call. Trimming took 5 bases from V and 6 from J, leaving 14 bases between them. The CDR3 is 15 amino acids. The germline V gene encodes CDR1 LNHDA and CDR2 SQIVND (reference sequence). The CDR3: CASSPFPRSNSPLHF. CDR3 sequence (DNA): TGTGCCAGTAGTCCCTTCCCGAGAAGTAATTCACCCCTCCACTTT.

The V call is TRBV15, the J call TRBJ1-2; D uncertain. The V and J ends lost 0 bases and 8 bases respectively, with 13 bases between them. The CDR3 runs 14 residues. Germline CDR1 is LNHNV and CDR2 is YYDKDF (reference sequence). The CDR3 loop reads CATSRDLGRVGYTF. Written as DNA, the CDR3 is TGTGCCACCAGCAGAGATCTCGGCCGAGTGGGCTACACCTTC.

The chain recombines TRBV29-1 with TRBJ1-2, with TRBD1 identical over 8 bases. The germline CDR1 and CDR2 sequences are SQVTM and ANQGSEA. This CDR3 has 15 residues. V dropped 4 bases and J dropped 10; count of bases not matched to a gene: 17. The CDR3 sequence: CSVAPATGARLAYTF. The CDR3 nucleotides are TGCAGCGTTGCACCGGCGACAGGGGCGAGGCTAGCCTACACCTTC.

The chain is built from TRBV7-9 and TRBJ2-2; TRBD1 matches at 11 bases. Trimming removed 4 bases from V and 2 bases from J; junction bases left unmatched: 9. The V gene's germline CDR1 is SEHNR and CDR2 FQNEAQ (reference sequence). The CDR3 is 18 amino acids. The CDR3 sequence is CASSSSPGQGVNTGELFF. Here the CDR3 DNA reads TGTGCCAGCAGCTCATCTCCGGGACAGGGGGTCAACACCGGGGAGCTGTTTTTT.